This TCR beta chain appears in the sequencing data of a study of PD-1 blockade in classical Hodgkin lymphoma. For this clone: The antigen is not known.

Study-level findings and limits: Diversity in CD4+ TCRs, unlike that measured in CD8+ TCRs, had risen significantly by C4D1.

Using immunoSEQ multiplex PCR, the repertoire was profiled, and TCRdb retains in-frame clones only, with some absent. The data show over 85,000 clones, 90% seen once. Noted time point: cycle 4 day 1 (C4D1), after about 6 weeks of nivolumab. In every patient, relapse followed autologous stem cell transplantation, while exposure to brentuximab vedotin differed. This clonotype was sampled from a human donor with classical Hodgkin lymphoma. Sequenced here: peripheral blood mononuclear cells (PBMCs), sampled before the fourth cycle of nivolumab.

CDR3 sequence (DNA): TGTGCCAGCAGCCCTCAAGACAATGGCTACACCTTC. This sequence encodes CASSPQDNGYTF. This chain links TRBV14 with TRBJ1-2, with D unclear. Per germline, CDR1 SGHDN and CDR2 FVKESK. This CDR3 is 12 amino acids long. Trimming shortened V by 4 bases and J by 6 bases, and 9 bases separated the two germline ends.